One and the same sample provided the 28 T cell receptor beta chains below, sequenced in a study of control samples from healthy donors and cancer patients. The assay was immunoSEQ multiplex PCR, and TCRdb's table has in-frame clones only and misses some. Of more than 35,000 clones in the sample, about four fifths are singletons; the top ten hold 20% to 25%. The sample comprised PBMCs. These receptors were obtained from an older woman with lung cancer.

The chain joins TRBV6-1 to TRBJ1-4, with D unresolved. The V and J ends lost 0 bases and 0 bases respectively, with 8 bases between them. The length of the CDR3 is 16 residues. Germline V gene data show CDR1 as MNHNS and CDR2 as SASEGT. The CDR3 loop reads CASSEAAHTTNEKLFF. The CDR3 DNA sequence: TGTGCCAGCAGTGAAGCAGCCCACACAACTAATGAAAAACTGTTTTTT.

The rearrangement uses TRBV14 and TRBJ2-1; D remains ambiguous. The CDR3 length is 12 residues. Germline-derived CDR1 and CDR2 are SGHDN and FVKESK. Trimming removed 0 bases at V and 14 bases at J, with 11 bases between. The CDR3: CASSQEDGRKFF. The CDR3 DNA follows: TGTGCCAGCAGCCAAGAGGACGGGCGAAAGTTCTTC.

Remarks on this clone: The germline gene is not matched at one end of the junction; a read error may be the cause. The CDR3, as DNA: TGTGCCAGCAGTCAAGAACTAGGGACTGAAGCTTTCTTT. Its protein is CASSQELGTEAFF. The chain couples TRBV14 to TRBJ1-1; no clear D gene. Germline V gene data show CDR1 as SGHDN and CDR2 as FVKESK. This CDR3 has 13 residues.

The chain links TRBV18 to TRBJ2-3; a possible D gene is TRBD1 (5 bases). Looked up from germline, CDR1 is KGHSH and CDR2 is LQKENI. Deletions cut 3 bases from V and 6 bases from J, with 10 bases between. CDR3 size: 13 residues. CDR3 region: CASSPGAQDTQYF. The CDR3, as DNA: TGTGCCAGCTCACCTGGGGCCCAGGATACGCAGTATTTT.

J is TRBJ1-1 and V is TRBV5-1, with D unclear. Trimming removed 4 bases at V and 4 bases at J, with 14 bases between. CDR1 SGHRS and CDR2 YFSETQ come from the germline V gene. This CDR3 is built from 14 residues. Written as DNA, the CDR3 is TGCGCCAGCAGCGGAGGCGAGTGGGGCACTGAAGCTTTCTTT. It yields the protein CASSGGEWGTEAFF.

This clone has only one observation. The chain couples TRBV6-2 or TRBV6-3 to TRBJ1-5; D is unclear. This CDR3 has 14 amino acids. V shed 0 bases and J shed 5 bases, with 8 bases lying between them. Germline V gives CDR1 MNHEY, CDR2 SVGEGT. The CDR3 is CASSYSGSDQPQHF. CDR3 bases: TGTGCCAGCAGTTACTCAGGGTCGGATCAGCCCCAGCATTTT.

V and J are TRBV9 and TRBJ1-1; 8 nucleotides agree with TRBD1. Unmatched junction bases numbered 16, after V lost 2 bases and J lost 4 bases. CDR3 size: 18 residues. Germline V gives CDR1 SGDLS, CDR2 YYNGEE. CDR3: CASSVRDTGDRSATEAFF. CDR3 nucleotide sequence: TGTGCCAGCAGCGTCCGCGACACCGGGGACAGGTCGGCCACTGAAGCTTTCTTT.

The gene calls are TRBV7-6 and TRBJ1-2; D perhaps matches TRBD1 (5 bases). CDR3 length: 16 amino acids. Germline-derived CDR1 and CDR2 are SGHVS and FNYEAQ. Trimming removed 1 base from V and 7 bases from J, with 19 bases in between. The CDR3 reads CASSLDGGRRALGYTF. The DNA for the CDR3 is TGTGCCAGCAGCTTAGATGGCGGGCGCAGGGCACTTGGCTACACCTTC.

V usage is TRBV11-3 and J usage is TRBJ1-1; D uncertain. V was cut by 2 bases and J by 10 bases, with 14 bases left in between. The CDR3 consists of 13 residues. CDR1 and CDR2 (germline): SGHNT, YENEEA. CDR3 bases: TGTGCCAGCAGCTTAAGTAGCGAAACCGCAGCTTTCTTT. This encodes CASSLSSETAAFF.

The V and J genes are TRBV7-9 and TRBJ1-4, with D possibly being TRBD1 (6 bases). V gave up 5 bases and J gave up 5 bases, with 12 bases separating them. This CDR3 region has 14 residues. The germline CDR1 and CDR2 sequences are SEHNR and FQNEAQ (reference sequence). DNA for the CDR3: TGTGCCAGCAGCCCCCAACAGGGCAATGAAAAACTGTTTTTT. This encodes CASSPQQGNEKLFF.

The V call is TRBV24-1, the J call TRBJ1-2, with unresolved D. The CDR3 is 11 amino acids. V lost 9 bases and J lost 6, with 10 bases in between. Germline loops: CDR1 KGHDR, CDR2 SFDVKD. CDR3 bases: TGTGCCACCTCTGGAGGTGATGGCTACACCTTC. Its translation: CATSGGDGYTF.

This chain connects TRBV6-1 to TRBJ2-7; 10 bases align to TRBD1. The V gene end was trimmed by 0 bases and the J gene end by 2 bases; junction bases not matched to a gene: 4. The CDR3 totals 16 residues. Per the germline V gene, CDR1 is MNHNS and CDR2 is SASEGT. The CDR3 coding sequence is TGTGCCAGCAGTGAAGCCTCTGGACAGGGGGCCTACGAGCAGTACTTC. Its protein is CASSEASGQGAYEQYF.

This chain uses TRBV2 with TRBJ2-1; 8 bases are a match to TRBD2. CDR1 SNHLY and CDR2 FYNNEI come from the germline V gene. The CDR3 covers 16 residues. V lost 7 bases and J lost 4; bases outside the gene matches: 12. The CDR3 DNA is TGTGCCAGCATAGAAAGCGGGGGACCTGGTTACAATGAGCAGTTCTTC. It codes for CASIESGGPGYNEQFF.

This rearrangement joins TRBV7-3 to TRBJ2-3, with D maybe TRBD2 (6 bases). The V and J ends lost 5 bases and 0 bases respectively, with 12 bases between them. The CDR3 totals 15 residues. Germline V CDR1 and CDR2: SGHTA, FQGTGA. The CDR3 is CASSPLASSTDTQYF. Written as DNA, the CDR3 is TGTGCCAGCAGCCCTCTAGCGTCTAGCACAGATACGCAGTATTTT.

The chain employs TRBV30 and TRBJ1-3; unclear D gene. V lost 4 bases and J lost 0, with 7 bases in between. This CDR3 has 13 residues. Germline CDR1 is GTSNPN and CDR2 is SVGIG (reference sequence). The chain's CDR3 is CAWNGNSGNTIYF. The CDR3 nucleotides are TGTGCCTGGAACGGAAACTCTGGAAACACCATATATTTT.

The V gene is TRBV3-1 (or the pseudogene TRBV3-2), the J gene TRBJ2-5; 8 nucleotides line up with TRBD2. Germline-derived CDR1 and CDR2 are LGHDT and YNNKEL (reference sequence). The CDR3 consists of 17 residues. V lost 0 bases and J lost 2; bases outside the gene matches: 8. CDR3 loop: CASSQEWGAGAQETQYF. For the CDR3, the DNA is TGTGCCAGCAGCCAAGAATGGGGAGCGGGGGCTCAAGAGACCCAGTACTTC.

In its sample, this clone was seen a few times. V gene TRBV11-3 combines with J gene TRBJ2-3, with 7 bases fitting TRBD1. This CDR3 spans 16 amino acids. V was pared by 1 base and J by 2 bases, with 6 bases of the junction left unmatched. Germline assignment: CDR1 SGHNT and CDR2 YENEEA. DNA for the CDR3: TGTGCCAGCAGCTTAGCACAGGGGCTCGACACAGATACGCAGTATTTT. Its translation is CASSLAQGLDTDTQYF.

The CDR3 loop is CASSQETSGSSGELFF. CDR3 nucleotide sequence: TGTGCCAGCAGCCAAGAAACCAGCGGGAGCTCTGGAGAGCTGTTTTTT. The V gene is TRBV3-1 (or the pseudogene TRBV3-2), the J gene TRBJ2-2; 8 nucleotides agree with TRBD2. J was trimmed by 11 bases and V by 0 bases; bases with no gene match: 11. In germline, CDR1 is LGHDT, CDR2 YNNKEL (reference sequence). This CDR3 comprises 16 residues.

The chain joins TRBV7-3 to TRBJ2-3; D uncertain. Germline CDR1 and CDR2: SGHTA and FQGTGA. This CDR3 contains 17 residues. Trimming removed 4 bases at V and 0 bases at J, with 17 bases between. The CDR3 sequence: CASSSPTSFASTDTQYF. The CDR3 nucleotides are TGTGCCAGCAGCTCTCCCACGAGTTTTGCTAGCACAGATACGCAGTATTTT.

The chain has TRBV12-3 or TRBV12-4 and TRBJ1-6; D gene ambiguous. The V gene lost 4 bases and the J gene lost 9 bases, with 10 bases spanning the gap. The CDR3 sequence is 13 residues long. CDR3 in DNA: TGTGCCAGCAGTTACCGTCTGAGTTCACCCCTCCACTTT. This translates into CASSYRLSSPLHF.

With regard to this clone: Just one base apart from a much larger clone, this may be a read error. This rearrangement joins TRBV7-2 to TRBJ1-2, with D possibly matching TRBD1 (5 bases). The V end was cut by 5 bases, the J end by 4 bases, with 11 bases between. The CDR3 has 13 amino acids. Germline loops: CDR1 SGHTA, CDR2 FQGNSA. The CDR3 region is CASSPRTIYGYTF. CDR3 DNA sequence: TGTGCCAGCAGCCCCAGGACAATCTATGGCTACACCTTC.

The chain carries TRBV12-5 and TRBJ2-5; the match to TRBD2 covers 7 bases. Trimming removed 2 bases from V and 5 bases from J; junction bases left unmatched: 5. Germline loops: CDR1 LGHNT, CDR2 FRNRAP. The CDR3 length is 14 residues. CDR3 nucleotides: TGTGCTAGTGGTTTGCCCCTCGGGGGGGAGACCCAGTACTTC. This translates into CASGLPLGGETQYF.

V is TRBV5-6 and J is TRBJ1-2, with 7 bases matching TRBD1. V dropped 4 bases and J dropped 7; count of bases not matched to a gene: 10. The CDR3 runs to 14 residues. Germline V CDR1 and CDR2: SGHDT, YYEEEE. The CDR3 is CASSTTGVESGYTF. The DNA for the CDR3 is TGTGCCAGCAGCACAACAGGGGTGGAGAGTGGCTACACCTTC.

Here the CDR3 DNA reads TGTGCCAGCAGCCAGACGGCGGGGAACACTGAAGCTTTCTTT. Amino acid sequence: CASSQTAGNTEAFF. The chain employs TRBV7-3 and TRBJ1-1; D is unresolved. Germline CDR1 is SGHTA and CDR2 is FQGTGA. The CDR3 loop spans 14 amino acids. V gave up 5 bases and J gave up 1 base, with 11 bases separating them.

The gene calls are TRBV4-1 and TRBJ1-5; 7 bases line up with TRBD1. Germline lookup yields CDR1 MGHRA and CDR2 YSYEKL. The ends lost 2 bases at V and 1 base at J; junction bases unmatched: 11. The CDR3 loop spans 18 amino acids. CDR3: CASSQLLRGRGSNQPQHF. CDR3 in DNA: TGCGCCAGCAGCCAATTGCTCAGGGGGAGAGGGAGCAATCAGCCCCAGCATTTT.

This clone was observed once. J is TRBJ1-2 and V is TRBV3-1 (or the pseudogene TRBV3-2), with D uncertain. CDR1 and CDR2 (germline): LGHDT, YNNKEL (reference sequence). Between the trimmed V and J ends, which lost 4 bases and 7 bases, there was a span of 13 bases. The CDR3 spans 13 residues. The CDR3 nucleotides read TGTGCCAGCAGCCTTTCTATGGCCTTTGGCTACACCTTC. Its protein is CASSLSMAFGYTF.

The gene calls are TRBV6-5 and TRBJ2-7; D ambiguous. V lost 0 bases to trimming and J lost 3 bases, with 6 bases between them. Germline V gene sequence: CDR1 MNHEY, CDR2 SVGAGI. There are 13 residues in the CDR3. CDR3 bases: TGTGCCAGCAGTTACTCGGCGAGCTACGAGCAGTACTTC. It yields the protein CASSYSASYEQYF.

CDR3 protein: CATSRDRDTQYF. In DNA, the CDR3 is TGTGCCACCAGCAGAGATCGAGATACGCAGTATTTT. V is TRBV15 and J is TRBJ2-3; no clear D gene. This CDR3 comprises 12 residues. Germline V gene data show CDR1 as LNHNV and CDR2 as YYDKDF (reference sequence). Trimming shortened V by 0 bases and J by 5 bases, and 3 bases separated the two germline ends.